The sequence of this T cell receptor (beta chain) was determined in a study of HIV-infected patients and healthy controls. Notes on the study in general: Healthy controls carried many MAIT alpha-chain CDR3s, while HIV+ repertoires had few.

About 540 ng RNA was reverse transcribed with alpha and beta constant-region primers. Separate chain-specific third strand synthesis with multiplexing indices produced the alpha and beta libraries. TCRdb itself ran the 5' RACE reads through MiXCR, one entry per CDR3 protein. The sample lists approximately 6,000 distinct CDR3 sequences, approximately 9.9% seen once, with roughly 30% in the top ten. To note about this clonotype: Its specificity is not known.

This CDR3 region has 12 residues. CDR1 and CDR2 from the germline V gene are MNHEY and SVGEGT. Trimming left V 0 bases short and J 10 bases short, with 7 bases between. Whole blood was used without fractionation, so all unsorted peripheral T cells were included. The receptor comes from an adult with HIV infection. The source was blood, collected before antiretroviral therapy. This chain links TRBV6-2 or TRBV6-3 with TRBJ2-1; D gene unclear. CDR3 protein: CASSYSRSEQFF. CDR3 DNA sequence: TGTGCCAGCAGTTACTCACGGTCGGAGCAGTTCTTC.